One and the same sample provided the 3 T cell receptor beta chains below, sequenced in a study of persistence of HIV-infected CD4 T cells. Anti-CD3/anti-CD28 beads served as a nonspecific positive control stimulus. Sorting of responding CD4+ T cells relied on upregulated CD40 ligand together with CD69. This was the immunoSEQ version 4 assay in survey mode. The repertoire was sequenced with immunoSEQ multiplex PCR; TCRdb's copy has only in-frame clones and lacks some. The table lists tens of thousands of clones, around 90% of them singletons, with roughly 0.44% in the top ten. No antigens are known for them. The sequencing used CD4+ T cells sorted from PBMCs after approximately 19-hour stimulation, collected from a patient who received antiretroviral therapy. These receptors all stem from an adult woman with HIV who was CMV-seropositive.

By sample fraction, this clone is medium-sized. J is TRBJ2-2 and V is TRBV7-2; possibly TRBD1 for D (6 bases). The CDR3 is 16 amino acids. Germline V gene data show CDR1 as SGHTA and CDR2 as FQGNSA. V lost 2 bases to trimming and J lost 2 bases, with 12 bases between them. CDR3 DNA: TGTGCCAGCAGCTTATTTTCAGGGGCAAACACCGGGGAGCTGTTTTTT. Its protein is CASSLFSGANTGELFF.

The chain couples TRBV18 to TRBJ2-1; TRBD1 matches 7 bases. The CDR3 is 16 amino acids. The trim removed 6 bases at V and 5 bases at J, leaving 13 bases unmatched. Germline V gene sequence: CDR1 KGHSH, CDR2 LQKENI. As DNA, the CDR3 is TGTGCCAGCTCTTCACCCGGACAGGCGACTAACAATGAGCAGTTCTTC. It encodes CASSSPGQATNNEQFF.

The chain joins TRBV9 to TRBJ2-1, with 8 bases aligning to TRBD2. V was pared by 4 bases and J by 5 bases, with 5 bases of the junction left unmatched. The CDR3 is 14 residues long. CDR1 and CDR2 (germline): SGDLS, YYNGEE. The DNA for the CDR3 is TGTGCCAGCAGCTTCAGGACTAGCAACAATGAGCAGTTCTTC. Translation: CASSFRTSNNEQFF.